These 23 T cell receptor beta chains share one sample of origin, sequenced in a study of shared clonotypes between healthy human individuals. Clones were sequenced by immunoSEQ multiplex PCR, and TCRdb holds only the in-frame ones, with some missing. The sample has around 2,000,000 clones, around 96% seen once; the top ten hold 1% to 1.5%. CD45RO-negative cells were positively selected for CCR7, leaving out terminally differentiated effector memory CD45RA+ cells. The sample comprised naive CD8+ T cells sorted from blood. These receptors all stem from a man aged 18 to 30 in good health.

V and J are TRBV9 and TRBJ2-2, with unresolved D. This CDR3 has 13 residues. Trimming removed 0 bases at V and 4 bases at J, with 4 bases between. CDR1 and CDR2 from the germline V gene are SGDLS and YYNGEE. This CDR3 reads CASSVAVTGELFF. CDR3 nucleotides: TGTGCCAGCAGCGTAGCCGTCACCGGGGAGCTGTTTTTT.

This clone was recorded once. J is TRBJ1-6 and V is TRBV4-1; D is undetermined. Per germline, CDR1 MGHRA and CDR2 YSYEKL. This CDR3 contains 16 residues. V was shortened by 2 bases and J by 9 bases, with 17 bases between the two germline ends. The CDR3 DNA is TGCGCCAGCAGCCAAATGGGTGACTCCTACATTTCACCCCTCCACTTT. This sequence encodes CASSQMGDSYISPLHF.

The chain combines TRBV19 with TRBJ1-3; D unresolved. V was pared by 5 bases and J by 0 bases, with 8 bases between. The V gene's germline CDR1 is LNHDA and CDR2 SQIVND (reference sequence). This CDR3 contains 14 residues. CDR3 bases: TGTGCCAGTAGTCCCGAGGTCTCTGGAAACACCATATATTTT. Translated, it gives CASSPEVSGNTIYF.

This clone was recorded only once. The chain combines TRBV7-9 with TRBJ1-6, with D unresolved. Trimming shortened V by 0 bases and J by 1 base, and 4 bases separated the two germline ends. CDR1 SEHNR and CDR2 FQNEAQ come from the germline V gene (reference sequence). The CDR3 totals 15 residues. The CDR3 loop reads CASSLAGSYNSPLHF. CDR3 DNA sequence: TGTGCCAGCAGCTTAGCCGGGTCCTATAATTCACCCCTCCACTTT.

Turning to this clone: Other DNA sequences in this sample translate to the same CDR3. V usage is TRBV27 and J usage is TRBJ2-7; D perhaps matches TRBD1 (6 bases). CDR1 is MNHEY and CDR2 is SMNVEV in the germline V gene (reference sequence). With 3 bases removed from V and 3 bases from J, the gap between germline ends came to 9 bases. The CDR3 is made up of 13 amino acids. The CDR3 reads CASSFQGRYEQYF. DNA of the CDR3: TGTGCCAGCAGTTTCCAGGGGCGCTACGAGCAGTACTTC.

The rearrangement joins TRBV27 to TRBJ2-7, with 8 bases fitting TRBD1. The CDR3 runs to 14 residues. V trimming: 5 bases; J trimming: 3 bases; junction bases outside the gene matches: 6. Looked up from germline, CDR1 is MNHEY and CDR2 is SMNVEV (reference sequence). CDR3 sequence: CASSPTTGDYEQYF. The CDR3 coding sequence is TGTGCCAGCAGTCCCACGACAGGGGACTACGAGCAGTACTTC.

Regarding this clone: The sample has other DNA sequences that encode this CDR3 too. The chain joins TRBV5-1 to TRBJ2-2; no firm D call. The CDR3 consists of 14 residues. V was pared by 0 bases and J by 2 bases, with 5 bases between. Germline V gives CDR1 SGHRS, CDR2 YFSETQ. The CDR3 nucleotides read TGCGCCAGCAGCTTGGCTCCTAACACCGGGGAGCTGTTTTTT. Translation gives CASSLAPNTGELFF.

The rearrangement joins TRBV2 to TRBJ2-1; D unresolved. Deletions cut 4 bases from V and 4 bases from J, with 8 bases between. CDR1 and CDR2 from the germline V gene are SNHLY and FYNNEI. CDR3 length: 13 amino acids. CDR3 nucleotide sequence: TGTGCCAGCAGTGTCCCCCCTTACAATGAGCAGTTCTTC. Amino acid sequence: CASSVPPYNEQFF.

V and J are TRBV5-1 and TRBJ1-1, with D possibly being TRBD1 (5 bases). V gave up 1 base and J gave up 4 bases, with 23 bases separating them. CDR1 and CDR2 from the germline V gene are SGHRS and YFSETQ. There are 18 residues in the CDR3. The CDR3 protein is CASSLRDPFEDAGTEAFF. DNA for the CDR3: TGCGCCAGCAGCTTGCGGGACCCGTTTGAGGACGCTGGCACTGAAGCTTTCTTT.

Here the CDR3 DNA reads TGTGCCATTTCCCCTGGGGAGAGTTACGAGCAGTACTTC. Translated, it gives CAISPGESYEQYF. The chain is built from TRBV7-9 and TRBJ2-7; TRBD2 is a possible D gene (5 bases). Germline loops: CDR1 SEHNR, CDR2 FQNEAQ (reference sequence). The V gene lost 10 bases and the J gene lost 4 bases, with 17 bases spanning the gap. The CDR3 contains 13 residues.

The genes are TRBV7-2 and TRBJ2-3; 7 bases are a match to TRBD2. Per germline, CDR1 SGHTA and CDR2 FQGNSA. The length of the CDR3 is 15 residues. V lost 1 base, J lost 1 base, and 2 bases stayed unmatched. The CDR3 sequence: CASSLGGSRTDTQYF. DNA of the CDR3: TGTGCCAGCAGCTTAGGCGGGAGCCGCACAGATACGCAGTATTTT.

V and J are TRBV28 and TRBJ1-1; possible D gene TRBD1, 6 bases. CDR3 length: 16 residues. CDR1 MDHEN and CDR2 SYDVKM come from the germline V gene. Trimming stripped 6 bases from V and 2 bases from J, with 19 bases between. CDR3 DNA: TGTGCCAGCAGCAGTCAACGGACAGAAGTCAACACTGAAGCTTTCTTT. Translated: CASSSQRTEVNTEAFF. Using reference TRBV28 and TRBJ1-1 for the parts outside the CDR3, the full variable domain is DVKVTQSSRYLVKRTGEKVFLECVQDMDHENMFWYRQDPGLGLRLIYFSYDVKMKEKGDIPEGYSVSREKKERFSLILESASTNQTSMYLCASSSQRTEVNTEAFFGQGTRLTVV.

Worth noting for this clone: Within the sample, other DNA sequences also encode this same CDR3. V gene TRBV11-2 combines with J gene TRBJ2-7; maybe TRBD1 (7 bases). The CDR3 sequence is 14 residues long. Between the trimmed V and J ends, which lost 1 base and 4 bases, there was a span of 11 bases. Germline-derived CDR1 and CDR2 are SGHAT and FQNNGV. CDR3 in amino acids: CASSLVAGGYEQYF. In DNA, the CDR3 is TGTGCCAGCAGCTTAGTCGCAGGGGGGTACGAGCAGTACTTC.

This chain joins TRBV9 and TRBJ2-3; 7 nucleotides align to TRBD2. The V gene end was trimmed by 2 bases and the J gene end by 6 bases; junction bases not matched to a gene: 9. The CDR3 is 15 amino acids. Germline V lookup: CDR1 SGDLS, CDR2 YYNGEE. In DNA, the CDR3 is TGTGCCAGCAGCGTTGTGGGAGGGCCTTTTGATACGCAGTATTTT. As protein: CASSVVGGPFDTQYF.

This clone was seen only once. The chain links TRBV2 to TRBJ2-5; TRBD2 matches 13 bases. The CDR3 covers 16 residues. CDR1 SNHLY and CDR2 FYNNEI come from the germline V gene. V lost 3 bases to trimming and J lost 3 bases; unmatched junction nucleotides: 4. The CDR3 DNA is TGTGCCAGCAGTGACGAACTAGCGGGGGGGGAAGAGACCCAGTACTTC. This sequence encodes CASSDELAGGEETQYF.

The genes are TRBV27 and TRBJ2-3; D is tentatively TRBD1 or TRBD2 (5 bases each). CDR1 is MNHEY and CDR2 is SMNVEV in the germline V gene (reference sequence). The CDR3 loop spans 16 amino acids. Trimming took off 6 bases at V and 6 bases at J, with 22 bases between the two ends. CDR3: CASSPSMGDGSDTQYF. Written as DNA, the CDR3 is TGTGCCAGCAGCCCCAGTATGGGGGACGGCTCCGATACGCAGTATTTT.

This chain connects TRBV7-8 to TRBJ2-3; 9 nucleotides align to TRBD1. The junction had 13 bases not matched to a gene; V was cut back by 6 bases and J by 6 bases. CDR3 length: 16 residues. From germline, CDR1 is SGHVS and CDR2 FQNEAQ. CDR3: CASSFFGQGLVDTQYF. The CDR3 DNA is TGTGCCAGCAGTTTCTTCGGACAGGGGTTGGTGGATACGCAGTATTTT.

The chain employs TRBV13 and TRBJ1-1; D is unclear. This CDR3 spans 14 amino acids. Germline CDR1 and CDR2: PRHDT and FYEKMQ (reference sequence). V was trimmed by 1 base and J by 4 bases, leaving 10 bases between them. DNA of the CDR3: TGTGCCAGCAGCTTAGACCAGGACCCCACTGAAGCTTTCTTT. Translation: CASSLDQDPTEAFF.

The chain combines TRBV19 with TRBJ1-5; no firm D call. Germline values: CDR1 LNHDA, CDR2 SQIVND (reference sequence). The CDR3 loop spans 16 amino acids. V was pared by 5 bases and J by 2 bases, with 16 bases between. CDR3 sequence (DNA): TGTGCCAGTAGTCCTTTCGGGCCGGTCGGCAATCAGCCCCAGCATTTT. The encoded protein is CASSPFGPVGNQPQHF.

The V gene is TRBV5-1, the J gene TRBJ2-7, with a tentative D call TRBD1 (6 bases). The V end was cut by 0 bases, the J end by 2 bases, with 9 bases between. The CDR3 sequence is 14 residues long. CDR1 is SGHRS, CDR2 YFSETQ, per germline. The CDR3 loop is CASSLEGDPYEQYF. The CDR3 nucleotides read TGCGCCAGCAGCTTGGAGGGGGACCCCTACGAGCAGTACTTC.

The chain joins TRBV4-1 to TRBJ1-2, with D unresolved. The CDR3 sequence is 14 residues long. The V end was cut by 0 bases, the J end by 2 bases, with 7 bases between. Looked up from germline, CDR1 is MGHRA and CDR2 is YSYEKL. The CDR3 is CASSQEGENYGYTF. Here the CDR3 DNA reads TGCGCCAGCAGCCAAGAAGGAGAAAACTATGGCTACACCTTC.

Note on this clone: Additional DNA sequences in this sample encode the identical CDR3. The rearrangement joins TRBV13 to TRBJ2-1; D might be TRBD2 (6 bases). CDR1 is PRHDT, CDR2 FYEKMQ, per germline (reference sequence). V shed 5 bases and J shed 6 bases, with 8 bases lying between them. The CDR3 is made up of 12 amino acids. The CDR3 sequence is CASSPGSNEQFF. In nucleotides, the CDR3 is TGTGCCAGCAGCCCCGGGAGCAATGAGCAGTTCTTC.

The rearrangement links TRBV2 to TRBJ2-7; 8 nucleotides match TRBD2. The CDR3 is 17 residues long. The germline CDR1 and CDR2 sequences are SNHLY and FYNNEI. The V and J ends lost 0 bases and 0 bases, in that order; junction bases with no gene match: 7. The CDR3 sequence: CASSEAREGPSSYEQYF. The CDR3 DNA follows: TGTGCCAGCAGTGAAGCCCGGGAGGGCCCCAGCTCCTACGAGCAGTACTTC. The variable domain in full, completed from reference TRBV2 and TRBJ2-7, reads EPEVTQTPSHQVTQMGQEVILRCVPISNHLYFYWYRQILGQKVEFLVSFYNNEISEKSEIFDDQFSVERPDGSNFTLKIRSTKLEDSAMYFCASSEAREGPSSYEQYFGPGTRLTVT.